This TCR beta chain was identified in a study of CD8+ T cells in alopecia areata. Noted treatment: oral pan-JAK inhibitor, 5-10 mg twice daily. Once RNA had been extracted, it was reverse transcribed into cDNA to act as the sequencing template. Some clones are missing from TCRdb's copy, which holds only in-frame ones; the method was immunoSEQ multiplex PCR. The sample shows about 290,000 clones, over 45% of them seen only once. Between the trimmed V and J ends, which lost 5 bases and 6 bases, there was a span of 19 bases. Germline loops: CDR1 MDHEN, CDR2 SYDVKM. The CDR3 sequence is 15 residues long. This sequence originates from a human donor with alopecia areata. This chain uses TRBV28 with TRBJ1-2; tentative D call: TRBD1 (5 bases). The sequencing here drew on CD4+ T cells sorted from blood, taken at week 24, from a patient treated with tofacitinib. CDR3 DNA: TGTGCCAGCAGTCCGCCGGGGTTGAGGGGAGATGGCTACACCTTC. It specifies CASSPPGLRGDGYTF.